This T cell receptor (beta chain) is from a study of early T cells in non-severe SARS-CoV-2 infection. Via MiXCR, TCRdb re-called the 5' RACE reads, giving one row per CDR3 protein. This table has about 47,000 distinct CDR3 sequences, 8% to 13% appearing once. The CDR3 runs to 15 residues. In germline, CDR1 is MNHEY, CDR2 SVGAGI. This clonotype came up a few times. An end of the junction differs from the germline gene, which may be a read error. This TCR was sampled from an adult who was a healthcare worker with PCR-confirmed SARS-CoV-2 infection or an uninfected control (not recorded which). Sequenced: whole blood. This rearrangement joins TRBV6-5 to TRBJ2-7; tentatively, D is TRBD1 (5 bases). CDR3 region: CASSDSGQPSYEQYF. In DNA, the CDR3 is TGTGCCAGCAGTGACTCAGGACAACCCTCCTACGAGCAGTACTTC.